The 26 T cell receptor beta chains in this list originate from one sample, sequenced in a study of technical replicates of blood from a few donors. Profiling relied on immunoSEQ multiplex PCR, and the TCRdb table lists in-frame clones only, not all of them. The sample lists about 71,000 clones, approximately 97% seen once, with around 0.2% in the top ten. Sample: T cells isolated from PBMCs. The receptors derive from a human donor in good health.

The CDR3 is CASSEGTSGGLSYEQYF. The CDR3 nucleotides are TGTGCCAGCAGTGAAGGGACTAGCGGGGGGCTCTCCTACGAGCAGTACTTC. V and J are TRBV6-1 and TRBJ2-7, with TRBD2 matching over 14 bases. The CDR3 is 17 amino acids. Germline V gives CDR1 MNHNS, CDR2 SASEGT. J lost 0 bases, V lost 1 base, and 2 bases had no gene match.

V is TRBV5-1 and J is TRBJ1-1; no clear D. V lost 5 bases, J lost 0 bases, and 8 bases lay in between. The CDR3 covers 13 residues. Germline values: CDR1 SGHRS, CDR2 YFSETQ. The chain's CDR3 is CASRQTMNTEAFF. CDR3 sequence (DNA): TGCGCCAGCAGACAAACTATGAACACTGAAGCTTTCTTT.

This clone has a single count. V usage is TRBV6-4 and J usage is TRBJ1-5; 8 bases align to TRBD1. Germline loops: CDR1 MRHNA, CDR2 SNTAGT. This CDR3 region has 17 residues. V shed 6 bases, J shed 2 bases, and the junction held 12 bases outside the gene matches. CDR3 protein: CASRFVLRGRRNQPQHF. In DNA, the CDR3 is TGTGCCAGCAGGTTTGTGCTCAGGGGGCGACGCAATCAGCCCCAGCATTTT.

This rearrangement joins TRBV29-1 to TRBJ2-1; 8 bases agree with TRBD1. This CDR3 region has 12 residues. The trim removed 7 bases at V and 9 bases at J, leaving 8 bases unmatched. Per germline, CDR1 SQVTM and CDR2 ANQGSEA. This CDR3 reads CSGLPGGPEQFF. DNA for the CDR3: TGCAGCGGGCTACCAGGGGGCCCTGAGCAGTTCTTC.

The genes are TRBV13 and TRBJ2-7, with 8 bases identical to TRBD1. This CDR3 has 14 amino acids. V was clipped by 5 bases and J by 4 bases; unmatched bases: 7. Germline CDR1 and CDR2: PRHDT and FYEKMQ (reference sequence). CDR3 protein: CASSPGGGLYEQYF. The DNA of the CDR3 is TGTGCCAGCAGCCCAGGGGGCGGGTTGTACGAGCAGTACTTC.

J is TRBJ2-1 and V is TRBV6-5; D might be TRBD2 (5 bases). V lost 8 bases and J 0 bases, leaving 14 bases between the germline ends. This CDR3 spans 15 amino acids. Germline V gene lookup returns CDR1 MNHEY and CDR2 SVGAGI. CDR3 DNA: TGTGCCAGCCAAGAGGGAGTCAGCTCCTACAATGAGCAGTTCTTC. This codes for CASQEGVSSYNEQFF.

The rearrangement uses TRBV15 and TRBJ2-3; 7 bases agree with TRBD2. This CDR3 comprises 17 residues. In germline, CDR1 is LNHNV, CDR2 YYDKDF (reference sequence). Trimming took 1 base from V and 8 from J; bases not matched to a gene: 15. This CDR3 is CATSRGVRSGEHGTQYF. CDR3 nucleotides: TGTGCCACCAGCAGAGGGGTCCGGAGCGGGGAGCATGGTACGCAGTATTTT.

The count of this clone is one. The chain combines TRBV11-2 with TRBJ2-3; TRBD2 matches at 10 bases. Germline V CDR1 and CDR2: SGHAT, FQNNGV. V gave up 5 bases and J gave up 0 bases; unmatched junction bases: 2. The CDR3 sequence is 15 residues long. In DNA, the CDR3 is TGTGCCAGCAGCATGACTAGCGGGAGCACAGATACGCAGTATTTT. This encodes CASSMTSGSTDTQYF.

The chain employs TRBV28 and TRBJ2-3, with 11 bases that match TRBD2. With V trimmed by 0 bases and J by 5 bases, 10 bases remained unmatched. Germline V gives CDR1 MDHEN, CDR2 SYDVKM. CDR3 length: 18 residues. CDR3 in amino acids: CASSLWTSGMSLEDTQYF. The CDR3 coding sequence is TGTGCCAGCAGTTTATGGACTAGCGGGATGTCTTTGGAAGATACGCAGTATTTT. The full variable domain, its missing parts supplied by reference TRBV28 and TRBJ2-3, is DVKVTQSSRYLVKRTGEKVFLECVQDMDHENMFWYRQDPGLGLRLIYFSYDVKMKEKGDIPEGYSVSREKKERFSLILESASTNQTSMYLCASSLWTSGMSLEDTQYFGPGTRLTVL.

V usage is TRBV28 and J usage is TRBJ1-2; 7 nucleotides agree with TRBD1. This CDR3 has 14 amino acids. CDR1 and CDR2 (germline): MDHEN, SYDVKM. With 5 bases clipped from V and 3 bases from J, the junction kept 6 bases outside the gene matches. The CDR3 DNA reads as TGTGCCAGCAGTCCAGCGGACAGGTACTATGGCTACACCTTC. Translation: CASSPADRYYGYTF.

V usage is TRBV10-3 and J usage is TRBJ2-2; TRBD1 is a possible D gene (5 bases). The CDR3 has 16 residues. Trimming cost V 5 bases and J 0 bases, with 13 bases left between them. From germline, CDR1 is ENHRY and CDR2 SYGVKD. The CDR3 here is CAISRQLTTNTGELFF. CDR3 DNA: TGTGCCATCAGTCGACAGTTAACTACGAACACCGGGGAGCTGTTTTTT.

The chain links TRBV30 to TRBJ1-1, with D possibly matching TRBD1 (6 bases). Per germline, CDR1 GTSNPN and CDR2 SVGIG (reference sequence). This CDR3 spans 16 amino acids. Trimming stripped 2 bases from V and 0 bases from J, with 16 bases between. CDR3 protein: CAWSSPGHTLNTEAFF. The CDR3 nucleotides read TGTGCCTGGAGTTCACCGGGACACACACTGAACACTGAAGCTTTCTTT. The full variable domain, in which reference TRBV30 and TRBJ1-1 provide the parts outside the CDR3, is SQTIHQWPATLVQPVGSPLSLECTVEGTSNPNLYWYRQAAGRGLQLLFYSVGIGQISSEVPQNLSASRPQDRQFILSSKKLLLSDSGFYLCAWSSPGHTLNTEAFFGQGTRLTVV.

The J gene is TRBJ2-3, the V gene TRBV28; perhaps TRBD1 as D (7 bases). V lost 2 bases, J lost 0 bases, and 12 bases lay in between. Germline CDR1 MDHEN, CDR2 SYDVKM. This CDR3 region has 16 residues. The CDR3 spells CASSLPRGTSTDTQYF. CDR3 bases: TGTGCCAGCAGTTTACCCAGGGGGACTAGCACAGATACGCAGTATTTT.

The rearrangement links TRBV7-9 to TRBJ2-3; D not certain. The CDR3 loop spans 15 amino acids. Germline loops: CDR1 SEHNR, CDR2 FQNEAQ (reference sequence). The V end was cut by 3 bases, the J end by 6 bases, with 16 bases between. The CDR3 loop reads CASSFLTSLGDTQYF. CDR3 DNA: TGTGCCAGCAGCTTCCTGACCTCGCTGGGCGATACGCAGTATTTT.

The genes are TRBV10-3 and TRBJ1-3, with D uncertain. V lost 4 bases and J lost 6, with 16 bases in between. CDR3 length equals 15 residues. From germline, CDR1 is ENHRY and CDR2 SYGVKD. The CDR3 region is CAISVGLAGENTIYF. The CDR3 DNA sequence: TGTGCCATCAGTGTGGGCTTGGCGGGCGAAAACACCATATATTTT.

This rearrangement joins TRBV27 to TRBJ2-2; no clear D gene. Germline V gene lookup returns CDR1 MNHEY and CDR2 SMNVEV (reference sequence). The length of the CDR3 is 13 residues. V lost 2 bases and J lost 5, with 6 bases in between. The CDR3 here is CASSLVLTGELFF. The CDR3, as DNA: TGTGCCAGCAGTTTAGTATTAACCGGGGAGCTGTTTTTT.

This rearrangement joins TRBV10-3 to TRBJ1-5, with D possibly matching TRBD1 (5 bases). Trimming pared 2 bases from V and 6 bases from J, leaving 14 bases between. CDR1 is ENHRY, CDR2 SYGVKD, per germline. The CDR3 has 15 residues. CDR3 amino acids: CAISEGKGSGQPQHF. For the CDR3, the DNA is TGTGCCATCAGTGAGGGGAAGGGGTCAGGTCAGCCCCAGCATTTT.

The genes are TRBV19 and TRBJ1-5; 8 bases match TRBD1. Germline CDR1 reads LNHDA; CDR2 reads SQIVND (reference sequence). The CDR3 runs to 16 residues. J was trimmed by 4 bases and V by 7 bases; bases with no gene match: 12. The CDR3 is CASTESGTGRNQPQHF. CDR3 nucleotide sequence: TGTGCCAGTACCGAATCCGGGACAGGACGTAATCAGCCCCAGCATTTT. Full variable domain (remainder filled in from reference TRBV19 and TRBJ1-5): DGGITQSPKYLFRKEGQNVTLSCEQNLNHDAMYWYRQDPGQGLRLIYYSQIVNDFQKGDIAEGYSVSREKKESFPLTVTSAQKNPTAFYLCASTESGTGRNQPQHFGDGTRLSIL.

The CDR3 here is CASSFSEVGNYGYTF. CDR3 bases: TGTGCCAGCAGCTTTTCCGAGGTCGGTAACTATGGCTACACCTTC. This chain links TRBV7-9 with TRBJ1-2, with D hard to call. The V gene's germline CDR1 is SEHNR and CDR2 FQNEAQ (reference sequence). The CDR3 is 15 residues long. V gave up 3 bases and J gave up 1 base, with 12 bases separating them.

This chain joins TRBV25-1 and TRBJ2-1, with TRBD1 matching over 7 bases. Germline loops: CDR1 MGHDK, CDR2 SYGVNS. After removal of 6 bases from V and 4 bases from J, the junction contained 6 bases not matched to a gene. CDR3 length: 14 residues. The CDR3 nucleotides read TGTGCCAGCAGCTACGGGACAGTGTACAATGAGCAGTTCTTC. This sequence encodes CASSYGTVYNEQFF.

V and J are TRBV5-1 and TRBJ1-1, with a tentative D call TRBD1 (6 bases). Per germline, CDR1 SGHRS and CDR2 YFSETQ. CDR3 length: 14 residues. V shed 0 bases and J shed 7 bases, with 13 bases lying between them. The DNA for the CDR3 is TGCGCCAGCAGCTTGGCCATACAGGGCGGTGAAGCTTTCTTT. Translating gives CASSLAIQGGEAFF.

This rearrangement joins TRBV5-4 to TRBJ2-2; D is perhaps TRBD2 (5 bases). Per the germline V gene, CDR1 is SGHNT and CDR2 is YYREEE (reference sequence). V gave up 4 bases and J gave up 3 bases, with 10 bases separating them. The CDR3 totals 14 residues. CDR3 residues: CASSPPGDTGELFF. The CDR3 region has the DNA TGTGCCAGCAGCCCCCCCGGGGACACCGGGGAGCTGTTTTTT. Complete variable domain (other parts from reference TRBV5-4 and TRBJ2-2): ETGVTQSPTHLIKTRGQQVTLRCSSQSGHNTVSWYQQALGQGPQFIFQYYREEENGRGNFPPRFSGLQFPNYSSELNVNALELDDSALYLCASSPPGDTGELFFGEGSRLTVL.

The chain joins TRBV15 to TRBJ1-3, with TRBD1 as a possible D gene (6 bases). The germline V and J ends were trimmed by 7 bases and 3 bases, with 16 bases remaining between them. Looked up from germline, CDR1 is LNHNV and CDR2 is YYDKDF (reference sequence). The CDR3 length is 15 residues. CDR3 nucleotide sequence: TGTGCCACCAAACGCCAACAGGGAAGTGGAAACACCATATATTTT. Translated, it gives CATKRQQGSGNTIYF.

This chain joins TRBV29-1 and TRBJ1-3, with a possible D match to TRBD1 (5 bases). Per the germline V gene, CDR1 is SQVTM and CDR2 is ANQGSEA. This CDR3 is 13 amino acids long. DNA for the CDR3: TGCATGGGTTTGTCGGGGGAGGACAACACCATATATTTT. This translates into CMGLSGEDNTIYF.

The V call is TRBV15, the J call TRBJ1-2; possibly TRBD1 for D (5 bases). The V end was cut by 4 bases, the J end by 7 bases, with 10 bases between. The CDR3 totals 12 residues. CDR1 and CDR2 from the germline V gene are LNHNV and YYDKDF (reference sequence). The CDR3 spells CATSTGSGGYTF. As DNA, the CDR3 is TGTGCCACCAGCACAGGGTCGGGTGGCTACACCTTC.

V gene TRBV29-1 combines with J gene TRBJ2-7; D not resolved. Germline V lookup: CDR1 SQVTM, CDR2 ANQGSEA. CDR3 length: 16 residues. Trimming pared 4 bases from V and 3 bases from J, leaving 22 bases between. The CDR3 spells CSVADITAPHRYEQYF. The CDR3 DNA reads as TGCAGCGTTGCTGACATTACCGCTCCCCACCGCTACGAGCAGTACTTC.